This T cell receptor (beta chain) is from a study of immune cell composition in non-small cell lung cancer. Whole-study results and caveats: Top 10 clone scores and clonality were higher in squamous than adenocarcinoma. Squamous carcinomas (around 80%) more often had tumour-associated clones >0.5% than adenocarcinomas (approximately 35%). Tumour TCR-beta clonality was not significantly tied to smoking pack-years. Dominant in vivo tumour-associated clones were not shown to share tumour-reactive sequences.

A remark on this clone: Its antigen remains unknown.

Data came from immunoSEQ multiplex PCR; TCRdb stores just in-frame clones and leaves some out. The table has almost 2,500 clones, 70% to 90% seen once. The receptor comes from a human donor with non-small cell lung cancer. Sequencing input: lung tumor tissue.

Here the CDR3 reads CASSLIAGGRLGQYF. Here the CDR3 DNA reads TGTGCCAGCAGTTTAATAGCGGGAGGCAGGTTAGGGCAGTACTTC. J is TRBJ2-7 and V is TRBV28; 10 bases fit TRBD2. The CDR3 has 15 residues. J lost 9 bases, V lost 2 bases, and 10 bases had no gene match. CDR1 is MDHEN and CDR2 is SYDVKM in the germline V gene.